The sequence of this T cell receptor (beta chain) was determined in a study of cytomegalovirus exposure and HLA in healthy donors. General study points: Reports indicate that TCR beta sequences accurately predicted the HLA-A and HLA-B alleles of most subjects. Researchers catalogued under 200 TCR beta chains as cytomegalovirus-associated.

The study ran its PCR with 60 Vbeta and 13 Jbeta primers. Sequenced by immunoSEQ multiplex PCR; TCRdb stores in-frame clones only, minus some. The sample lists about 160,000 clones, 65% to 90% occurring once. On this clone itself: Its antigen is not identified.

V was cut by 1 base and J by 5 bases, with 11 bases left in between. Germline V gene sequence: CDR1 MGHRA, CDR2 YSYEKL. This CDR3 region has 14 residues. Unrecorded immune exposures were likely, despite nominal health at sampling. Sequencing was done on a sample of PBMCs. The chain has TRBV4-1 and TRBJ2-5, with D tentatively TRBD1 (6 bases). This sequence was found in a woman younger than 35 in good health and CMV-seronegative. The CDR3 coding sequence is TGCGCCAGCAGCCAAGGACAGGTAACGGAGACCCAGTACTTC. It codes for CASSQGQVTETQYF.